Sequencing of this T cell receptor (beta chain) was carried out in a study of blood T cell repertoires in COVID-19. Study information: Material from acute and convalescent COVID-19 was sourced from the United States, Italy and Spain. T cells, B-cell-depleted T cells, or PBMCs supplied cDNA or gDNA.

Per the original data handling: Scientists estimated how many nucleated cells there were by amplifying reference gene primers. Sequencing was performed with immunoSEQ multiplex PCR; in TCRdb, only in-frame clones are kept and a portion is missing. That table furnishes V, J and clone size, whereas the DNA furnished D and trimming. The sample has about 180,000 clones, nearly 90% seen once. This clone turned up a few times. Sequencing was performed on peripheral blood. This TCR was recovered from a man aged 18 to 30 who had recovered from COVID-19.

The CDR3 nucleotides read TGCGCCAGCAGCCAGGTACAGGGCTACGAGCAGTACTTC. Protein: CASSQVQGYEQYF. This chain joins TRBV4-3 and TRBJ2-7; maybe TRBD1 (6 bases). From germline, CDR1 is LGHNA and CDR2 YSLEER. The V end was cut by 3 bases, the J end by 3 bases, with 9 bases between. There are 13 residues in the CDR3.